The present T cell receptor (beta chain) was sequenced within a study of response to subunit inactivated influenza vaccine. In germline, CDR1 is SGHDN, CDR2 FVKESK. The CDR3 contains 17 residues. The ends lost 1 base at V and 5 bases at J; junction bases unmatched: 9. This clonotype was recorded many times. The target antigen is unknown. Regarding the study as a whole: Authors suggested each seasonal flu vaccination may recruit only limited numbers of new T cells.

TCRdb independently ran MiXCR on the RT-PCR reads; one entry per CDR3 protein. The sample has hundreds of thousands of distinct CDR3 sequences, more than 9% seen once; the top ten hold roughly 7.7%. The starting material was non-naive T cells sorted from PBMCs, obtained around two weeks before vaccination. The clonotype comes from a man aged 50-60 years who received an inactivated influenza vaccine. This chain joins TRBV14 and TRBJ2-5; 11 bases match TRBD2. CDR3 sequence (DNA): TGTGCCAGCAGCCAAGGAAGAACTAGCGGGAGTAGGGAGACCCAGTACTTC. Amino acids: CASSQGRTSGSRETQYF.